This T cell receptor (beta chain) came from a study of regulatory T cells in long-lasting Graves disease. Findings and caveats of the study: Public clonotype sharing was higher in persistent than newly diagnosed patients. Gene preferences differed: TRBV28, TRBJ1-2, TRBJ2-5 in persistent cases. Results may be inaccurate due to the small sample size.

This clonotype was recorded many times. Its antigen is as yet unknown. Germline CDR1 and CDR2: MNHNS and SASEGT. The CDR3 loop spans 13 amino acids. V dropped 6 bases and J dropped 9 bases, with 15 bases sitting between them. The authors built TCR beta libraries using iRepertoire HTBI primers and Arm-PCR of CDR3 regions. TCRdb passed the multiplex PCR reads through MiXCR, listing each CDR3 protein once. Of about 530,000 distinct CDR3 sequences in the sample, about 16% are singletons; the top ten hold just under 25%. Time point denoted: newly diagnosed GD, antithyroid drugs for less than 3 months. Researchers made the TCR library from RNA that was extracted from PBMCs. The same data also contributed to another study, on T cells in Graves' hyperthyroidism and ophthalmopathy. As that report states: The study left out patients who had uncontrolled infection, other autoimmune disease, pregnancy or lactation.

The chain uses TRBV6-1 and TRBJ1-5; D gene unclear. The clonotype was recovered from a woman aged 40-60 years with Graves disease. The sample in question was peripheral blood mononuclear cells (PBMCs), obtained at new diagnosis, from a patient treated with antithyroid drugs. CDR3 bases: TGTGCCAGCAGATCGGGAACCCCGGGGCCCCAGCATTTT. Protein product: CASRSGTPGPQHF.